One sample yielded the 6 T cell receptor beta chains listed below, sequenced in a study of T cells in Graves' hyperthyroidism and ophthalmopathy. Amplification yielded TCR beta CDR3 regions, with RNA transcripts as the source. With the HTBI primer set, the TCR CDR3 went through a first round of RT-PCR. A single record per CDR3 protein comes from TCRdb applying MiXCR to the multiplex PCR reads. The sample consists of 480,000 or so distinct CDR3 sequences, over 35% of them appearing once. Sequencing was performed on peripheral blood or thyroid tissue (not recorded which). These receptors came from an adult woman with Graves' disease, either hyperthyroidism or ophthalmopathy (not recorded which).

This clonotype has at least ten counts. V is TRBV10-1 and J is TRBJ1-5; TRBD1 agrees at 10 bases. This CDR3 region has 15 residues. V shed 6 bases and J 7 bases; nucleotides not matched to a gene: 9. In germline, CDR1 is WNHNN, CDR2 SYGVQD (reference sequence). This CDR3 reads CASRETGGSGQPQHF. CDR3 DNA: TGCGCCAGCAGAGAGACAGGGGGCTCAGGGCAGCCCCAGCATTTT.

The CDR3 loop reads CAISPGRSTEAFF. The CDR3 DNA follows: TGTGCCATCAGTCCTGGGAGAAGCACTGAAGCTTTCTTT. The chain employs TRBV10-3 and TRBJ1-1; D gene uncertain. Germline V gene data show CDR1 as ENHRY and CDR2 as SYGVKD. The CDR3 runs 13 residues. The germline V and J ends were trimmed by 5 bases and 4 bases, with 11 bases remaining between them.

V usage is TRBV5-5 and J usage is TRBJ2-7; D possibly corresponds to TRBD2 (6 bases). The V and J ends lost 5 bases and 3 bases respectively, with 18 bases between them. The CDR3 totals 15 residues. Per germline, CDR1 SGHKS and CDR2 YYEKEE (reference sequence). CDR3 nucleotide sequence: TGTGCCAGCAGAACTTCTCCGGGACTTCGCTACGAGCAGTACTTC. This codes for CASRTSPGLRYEQYF.

Remarks on this clonotype: As the CDR3 is not closed by the conserved phenylalanine or tryptophan, this likely results from a read error. The DNA is left out, because the CDR3 cannot be placed on it with certainty; the CDR3 is given as TCRdb lists it. The chain joins TRBV5-4 to TRBJ1-1; the D call TRBD1 from the table was never checked on the DNA. The CDR3 spans 10 amino acids, including both terminal residues. Germline V gene sequence: CDR1 SGHNT, CDR2 YYREEE (reference sequence). CDR3 region: CASSSGTGFS.

The J gene is TRBJ2-6, the V gene TRBV12-3 or TRBV12-4; the D is unclear. The CDR3 is made up of 10 amino acids. Trimming pared 4 bases from V and 18 bases from J, leaving 10 bases between. CDR3 protein: CASSYYTGTF. For the CDR3, the DNA is TGTGCCAGCAGTTACTACACCGGGACTTTC.

The rearrangement uses TRBV20-1 and TRBJ1-5; 7 bases are shared with TRBD1. The germline gives CDR1 DFQATT, CDR2 SNEGSKA (reference sequence). The CDR3 totals 11 residues. The CDR3 protein is CAGTVNQPQHF. The DNA of the CDR3 is TGCGCCGGGACAGTCAATCAGCCCCAGCATTTT.